This TCR beta chain was retrieved from a study of TIL therapy for anti-PD-1-resistant metastatic lung cancer. Time point in this sample: pre-treatment sample, taken before nivolumab and TIL therapy. Pleural nodules or supraclavicular lymph nodes made up most of the excised metastases sampled. Enrollment ran from October 2017 to early 2020. Sequencing used immunoSEQ v3. Libraries were sequenced to 2 million to 2.5 million read pairs (survey) or roughly 4.5-6 million (deep). The data were produced by immunoSEQ multiplex PCR, yet TCRdb's version contains in-frame clones alone and is incomplete. Of 50,000 or so clones in the sample, 65% to 80% are singletons; the top ten hold around 5.4%. The length of the CDR3 is 14 residues. In germline, CDR1 is GTSNPN, CDR2 SVGIG (reference sequence). V was clipped by 0 bases and J by 12 bases, with 21 bases between them. This clone has only a few counts.

The specimen was tumor tissue, collected at baseline. The rearrangement links TRBV30 to TRBJ2-7, with D unclear. This clonotype was obtained from a person aged 25 to 85 with non-small cell lung cancer. The CDR3 coding sequence is TGTGCCTGGAGTGTAACCGTTGCGTCCCCCCGTCGGTACTTC. Translating gives CAWSVTVASPRRYF.